The T cell receptor (beta chain) described here comes from a study of T cell responses to AZD1222 COVID-19 vaccine listed by TCRdb under 2021. Concerning the study at large: AZD1222 recipients with second doses at about 4 weeks or about 12 weeks were pooled, because spike-specific TCR depth and breadth did not differ between schedules. TCR sequencing covered some 240 trial participants: 200 to 220 given two doses of AZD1222 and approximately 26 given two doses of MenACWY control vaccine. Trial participants were enrolled into age subgroups of 18-55, 56-69 and 70-plus years, which contained 148, 28 and 57 TCR-sequenced participants, respectively.

In light of the paper, this sample's time point label describes: baseline before first vaccination. The vaccinee samples were drawn from two UK trials, COV001 and COV002, one of which was a single-blind randomized controlled phase 2/3 trial testing AZD1222 (ChAdOx1 nCoV-19) in healthy adults. Trial participant PBMC samples were collected at day 0 and day 28 after the second dose for TCRbeta chain sequencing. According to the germline V gene, CDR1 reads MDHEN and CDR2 reads SYDVKM. From its cysteine to its phenylalanine, the CDR3 spans 14 amino acids. Only CDR3 DNA is held: 42 bases, read in frame from base 1. V lost 10 bases and J lost 3 bases, and the count of bases not matched to a germline gene is 8. The CDR3 regions of human TCRbeta chains were analyzed by immunosequencing. The published analysis was carried out like this. TCRs in the repertoires were matched against a reference library of SARS-CoV-2-specific TCRs that had been generated with the MIRA antigen-specificity platform. Breadth was defined as the fraction of unique TCRs that were SARS-CoV-2-associated. Depth was defined as the fraction of total T cells that were SARS-CoV-2-associated. Using the MIRA data, each spike-specific TCR was mapped to the spike region that the TCR reacts to and placed in a CD4 or CD8 class. Log10-transformed breadth and depth values were compared by one-way ANOVA with Sidak's multiple comparisons tests. In its TCRdb copy, this immuneACCESS table keeps in-frame sequences only and misses some clones. Where compared with another copy, unresolved V genes explain less than half of these, and the others have no known cause. That table supplies the V and J calls and clone size; D and trimming were determined from the DNA. This sample is represented by around 100,000 clones; about nine tenths of them were singletons. 35% to 50% of the sample comes from the top ten.

Beyond this particular receptor, the publication reports: In the small 56-69-year group, the increase in depth fell short of significance, most likely because of low power. CD4 TCRs associated with the vaccine covered the entire spike protein, and the dominant responses were in regions 160-218 and 743-854. After two AZD1222 doses, spike-specific TCR breadth and depth were significantly higher than at day 0 and than in MenACWY recipients. Only five or six AZD1222 recipients were SARS-CoV-2 seropositive at baseline, limiting conclusions about previously exposed vaccinees. Nearly half of unique spike-specific TCRs reportedly recognized epitopes outside regions mutated in the B.1.351 and B.1.1.7 variants. No day 14 peak-response samples were available, so repertoires were characterized only after the peak T cell response. Participants were mostly white British, with more females than males. The authors suggested clonal diversity may have been underestimated.

Remarks on this clone: Its target antigen remains unknown. No much larger clone exists at a distance of one base, and base qualities are not known.

Here the chain combines TRBV28 and TRBJ1-4; 7 central nucleotides agree with TRBD1. The clonotype originates from an adult in good health. The sample was peripheral blood, taken on day 0 of AZD1222 vaccination. The DNA sequence reads TGTGCCACCATTAGGGGGACAGCTAATGAAAAACTGTTTTTT. Its product reads: CATIRGTANEKLFF.